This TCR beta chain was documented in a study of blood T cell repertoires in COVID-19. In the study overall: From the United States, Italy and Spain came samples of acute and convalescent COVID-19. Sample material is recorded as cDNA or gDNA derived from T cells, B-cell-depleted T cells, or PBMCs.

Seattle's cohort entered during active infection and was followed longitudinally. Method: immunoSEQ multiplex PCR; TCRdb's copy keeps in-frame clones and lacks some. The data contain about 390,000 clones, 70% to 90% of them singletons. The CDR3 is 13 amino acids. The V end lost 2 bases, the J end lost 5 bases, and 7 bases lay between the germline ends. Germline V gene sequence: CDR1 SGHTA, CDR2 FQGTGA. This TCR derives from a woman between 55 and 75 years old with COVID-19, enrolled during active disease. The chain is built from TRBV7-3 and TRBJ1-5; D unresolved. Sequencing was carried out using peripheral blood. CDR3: CASSLGPDQPQHF. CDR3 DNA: TGTGCCAGCAGCTTAGGGCCCGATCAGCCCCAGCATTTT.